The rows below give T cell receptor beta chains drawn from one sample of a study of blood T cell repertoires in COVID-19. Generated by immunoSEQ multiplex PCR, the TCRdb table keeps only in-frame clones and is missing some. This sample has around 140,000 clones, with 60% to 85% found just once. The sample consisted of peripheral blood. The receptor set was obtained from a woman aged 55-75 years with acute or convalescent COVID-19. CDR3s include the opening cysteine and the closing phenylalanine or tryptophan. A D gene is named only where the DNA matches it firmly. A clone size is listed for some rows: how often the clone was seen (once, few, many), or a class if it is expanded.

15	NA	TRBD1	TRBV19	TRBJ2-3	CASSRQGAPTDTQYF	TGTGCCAGTAGCCGACAGGGAGCCCCCACAGATACGCAGTATTTT
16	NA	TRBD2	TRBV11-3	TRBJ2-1	CASSLSAGGGNNEQFF	TGTGCCAGCAGCTTATCTGCGGGAGGGGGGAACAATGAGCAGTTCTTC
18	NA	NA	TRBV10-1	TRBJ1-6	CAIKRQELSQNRNSPLHF	TGCGCCATAAAACGACAGGAACTCTCCCAAAATCGGAATTCACCCCTCCACTTT
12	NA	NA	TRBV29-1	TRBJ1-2	CSVEARGSFYTF	TGCAGCGTTGAAGCTAGGGGGTCCTTCTACACCTTC
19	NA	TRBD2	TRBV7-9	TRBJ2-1	CASSLEMEGVAGGNNEQFF	TGTGCCAGCAGCTTAGAAATGGAGGGGGTAGCGGGAGGGAACAATGAGCAGTTCTTC
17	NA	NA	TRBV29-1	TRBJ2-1	CSVGGHFEGGIRNEQFF	TGCAGCGTTGGTGGGCATTTCGAAGGCGGGATTCGTAATGAGCAGTTCTTC
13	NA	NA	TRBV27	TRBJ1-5	CASSLTANQPQHF	TGTGCCAGCAGTTTAACAGCTAATCAGCCCCAGCATTTT
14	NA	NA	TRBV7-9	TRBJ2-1	CASSLKDSPVEQFF	TGTGCCAGCAGCTTAAAGGACAGCCCAGTAGAGCAGTTCTTC
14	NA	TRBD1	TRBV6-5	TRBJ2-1	CASRHRDSRDEQFF	TGTGCCAGCAGACACCGGGACAGTAGGGATGAGCAGTTCTTC
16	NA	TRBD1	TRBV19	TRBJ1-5	CASSRRRTGEGQPQHF	TGTGCCAGTAGTAGAAGGAGGACAGGGGAGGGTCAGCCCCAGCATTTT
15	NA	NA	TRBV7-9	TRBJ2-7	CASSLGFPRGNEQYF	TGTGCCAGCAGCTTAGGTTTCCCCAGGGGCAACGAGCAGTACTTC
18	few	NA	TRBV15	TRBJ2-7	CATSRGDSLGLFSYEQYF	TGTGCCACCAGCAGAGGGGACAGTCTGGGACTCTTCTCCTACGAGCAGTACTTC
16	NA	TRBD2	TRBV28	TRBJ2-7	CASSQILAGNGYEQYF	TGTGCCAGCAGTCAAATACTAGCGGGAAATGGCTACGAGCAGTACTTC
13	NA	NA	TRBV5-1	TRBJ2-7	CASSLGGYYEQYF	TGCGCCAGCAGCTTGGGAGGGTACTACGAGCAGTACTTC
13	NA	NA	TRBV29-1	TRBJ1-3	CSVIQGYGNTIYF	TGCAGCGTTATCCAGGGTTATGGAAACACCATATATTTT
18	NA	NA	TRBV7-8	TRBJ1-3	CASSLAGRRAASGNTIYF	TGTGCCAGCAGCTTAGCGGGCCGTAGAGCAGCCTCTGGAAACACCATATATTTT
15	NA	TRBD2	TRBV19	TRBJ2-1	CASSFFGGDYNEQFF	TGTGCCAGTAGCTTTTTTGGGGGGGACTACAATGAGCAGTTCTTC
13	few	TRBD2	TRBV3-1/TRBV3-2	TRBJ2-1	CASAFEAGNEQFF	TGTGCCAGCGCGTTCGAAGCGGGGAATGAGCAGTTCTTC
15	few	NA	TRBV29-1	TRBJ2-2	CSVEGVEGWPGELFF	TGCAGCGTTGAAGGAGTCGAGGGTTGGCCGGGGGAGCTGTTTTTT
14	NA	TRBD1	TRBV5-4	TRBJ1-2	CASSLGQEIYGYTF	TGTGCCAGCAGCTTAGGACAGGAGATATATGGCTACACCTTC
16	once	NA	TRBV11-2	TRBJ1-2	CASSLDPGTSNYGYTF	TGTGCCAGCAGCTTAGACCCAGGCACGTCTAACTATGGCTACACCTTC
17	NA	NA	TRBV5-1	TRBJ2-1	CASSFSGSSNSYNEQFF	TGCGCCAGCAGCTTTTCCGGTAGCAGCAACTCCTACAATGAGCAGTTCTTC
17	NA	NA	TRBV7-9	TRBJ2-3	CASSRSLLGRDTDTQYF	TGTGCCAGCAGCCGATCTCTTCTTGGACGGGACACAGATACGCAGTATTTT